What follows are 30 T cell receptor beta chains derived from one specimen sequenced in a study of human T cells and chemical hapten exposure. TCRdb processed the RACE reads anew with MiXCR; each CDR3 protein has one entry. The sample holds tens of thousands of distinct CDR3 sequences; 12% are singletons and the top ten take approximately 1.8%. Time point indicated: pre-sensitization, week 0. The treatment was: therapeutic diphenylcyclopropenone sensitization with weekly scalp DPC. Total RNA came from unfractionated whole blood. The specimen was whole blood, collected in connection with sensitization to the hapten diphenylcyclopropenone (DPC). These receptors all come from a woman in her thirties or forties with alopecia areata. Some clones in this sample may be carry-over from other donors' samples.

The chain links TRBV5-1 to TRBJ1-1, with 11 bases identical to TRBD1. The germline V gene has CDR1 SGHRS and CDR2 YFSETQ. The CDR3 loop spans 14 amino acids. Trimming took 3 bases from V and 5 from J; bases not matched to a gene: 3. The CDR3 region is CASSSGTGGTEAFF. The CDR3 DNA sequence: TGCGCCAGCAGCTCCGGGACAGGGGGGACTGAAGCTTTCTTT.

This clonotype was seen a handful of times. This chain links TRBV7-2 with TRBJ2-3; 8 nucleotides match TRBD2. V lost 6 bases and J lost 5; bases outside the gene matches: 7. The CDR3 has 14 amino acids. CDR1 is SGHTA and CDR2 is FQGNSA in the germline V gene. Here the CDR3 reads CASRTGGAIDTQYF. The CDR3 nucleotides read TGTGCCAGCAGGACCGGGGGGGCTATAGATACGCAGTATTTT.

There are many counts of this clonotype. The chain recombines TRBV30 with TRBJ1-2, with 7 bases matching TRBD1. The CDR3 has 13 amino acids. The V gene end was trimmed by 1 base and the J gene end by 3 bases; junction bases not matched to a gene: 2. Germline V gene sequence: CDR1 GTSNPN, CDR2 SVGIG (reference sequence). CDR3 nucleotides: TGTGCCTGGAGTGAGGGGGCACACTATGGCTACACCTTC. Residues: CAWSEGAHYGYTF.

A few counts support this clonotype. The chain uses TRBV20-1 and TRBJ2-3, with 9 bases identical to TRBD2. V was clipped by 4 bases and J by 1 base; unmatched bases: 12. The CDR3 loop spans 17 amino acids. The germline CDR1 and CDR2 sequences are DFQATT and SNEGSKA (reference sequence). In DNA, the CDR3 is TGCAGTGCTAACCCCATAATAGCGGGGGTTCGCACAGATACGCAGTATTTT. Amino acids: CSANPIIAGVRTDTQYF.

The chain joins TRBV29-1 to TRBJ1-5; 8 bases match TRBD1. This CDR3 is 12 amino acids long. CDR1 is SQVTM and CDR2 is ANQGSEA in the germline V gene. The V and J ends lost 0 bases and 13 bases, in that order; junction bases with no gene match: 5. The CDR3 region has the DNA TGCAGCGTTGAAGAAGGGGACAGGACACAGCATTTT. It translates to CSVEEGDRTQHF.

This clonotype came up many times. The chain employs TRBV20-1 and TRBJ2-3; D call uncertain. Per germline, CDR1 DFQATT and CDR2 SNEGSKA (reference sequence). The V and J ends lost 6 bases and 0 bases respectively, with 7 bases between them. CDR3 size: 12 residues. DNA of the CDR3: TGCAGTGCCTCACCTAGCACAGATACGCAGTATTTT. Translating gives CSASPSTDTQYF.

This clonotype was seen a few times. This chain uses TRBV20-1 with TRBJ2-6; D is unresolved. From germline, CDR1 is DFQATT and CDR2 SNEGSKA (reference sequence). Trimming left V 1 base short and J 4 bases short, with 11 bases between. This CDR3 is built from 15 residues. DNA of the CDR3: TGCAGTGCTAGAGCTGGGAAAACCGGGGCCAACGTCCTGACTTTC. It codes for CSARAGKTGANVLTF.

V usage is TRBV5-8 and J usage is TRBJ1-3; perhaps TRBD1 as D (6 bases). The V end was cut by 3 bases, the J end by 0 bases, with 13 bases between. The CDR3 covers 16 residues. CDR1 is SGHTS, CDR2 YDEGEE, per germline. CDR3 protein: CASSYTIQGSGNTIYF. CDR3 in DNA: TGTGCCAGCAGCTATACCATACAGGGCTCTGGAAACACCATATATTTT.

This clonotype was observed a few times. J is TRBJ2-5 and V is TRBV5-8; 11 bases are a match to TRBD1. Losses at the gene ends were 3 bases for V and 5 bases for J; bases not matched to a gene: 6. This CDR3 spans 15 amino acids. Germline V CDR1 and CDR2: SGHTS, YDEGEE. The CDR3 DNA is TGTGCCAGCAGCTCTCGGACAGGGGGCGACGAGACCCAGTACTTC. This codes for CASSSRTGGDETQYF.

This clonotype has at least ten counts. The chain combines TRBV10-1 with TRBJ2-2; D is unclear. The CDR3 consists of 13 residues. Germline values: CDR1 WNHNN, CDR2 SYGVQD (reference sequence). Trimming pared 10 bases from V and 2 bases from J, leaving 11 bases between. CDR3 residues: CATQEFNTGELFF. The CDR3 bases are TGCGCCACCCAGGAGTTCAACACCGGGGAGCTGTTTTTT.

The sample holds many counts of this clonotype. The CDR3 bases are TGTGCCAGCAGTTTAGAAGGCTACGAGCAGTACTTC. Translated: CASSLEGYEQYF. The chain has TRBV28 and TRBJ2-7; no definite D call. Germline CDR1 is MDHEN and CDR2 is SYDVKM. The CDR3 runs 12 residues. V was shortened by 2 bases and J by 3 bases, with 5 bases between the two germline ends. Full variable domain (rest looked up from reference TRBV28 and TRBJ2-7): DVKVTQSSRYLVKRTGEKVFLECVQDMDHENMFWYRQDPGLGLRLIYFSYDVKMKEKGDIPEGYSVSREKKERFSLILESASTNQTSMYLCASSLEGYEQYFGPGTRLTVT.

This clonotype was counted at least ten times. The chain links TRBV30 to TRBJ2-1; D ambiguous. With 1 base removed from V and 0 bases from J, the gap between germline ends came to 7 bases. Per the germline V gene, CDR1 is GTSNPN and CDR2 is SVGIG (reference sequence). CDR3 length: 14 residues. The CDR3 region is CAWSDPSSYNEQFF. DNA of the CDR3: TGTGCCTGGAGTGACCCGAGCTCCTACAATGAGCAGTTCTTC. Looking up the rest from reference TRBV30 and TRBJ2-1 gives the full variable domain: SQTIHQWPATLVQPVGSPLSLECTVEGTSNPNLYWYRQAAGRGLQLLFYSVGIGQISSEVPQNLSASRPQDRQFILSSKKLLLSDSGFYLCAWSDPSSYNEQFFGPGTRLTVL.

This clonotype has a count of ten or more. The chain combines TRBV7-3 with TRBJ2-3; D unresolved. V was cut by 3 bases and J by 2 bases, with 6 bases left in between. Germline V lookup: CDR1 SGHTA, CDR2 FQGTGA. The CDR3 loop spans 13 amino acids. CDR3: CASSFTLTDTQYF. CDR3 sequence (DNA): TGTGCCAGCAGCTTTACGCTCACAGATACGCAGTATTTT.

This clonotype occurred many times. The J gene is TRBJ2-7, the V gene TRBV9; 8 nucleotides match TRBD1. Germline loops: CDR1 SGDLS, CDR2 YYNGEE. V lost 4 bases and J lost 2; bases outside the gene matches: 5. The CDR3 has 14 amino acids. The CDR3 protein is CASSPPGGPYEQYF. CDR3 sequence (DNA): TGTGCCAGCAGCCCCCCAGGGGGCCCCTACGAGCAGTACTTC. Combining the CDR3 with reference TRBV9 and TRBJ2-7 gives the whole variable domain DSGVTQTPKHLITATGQRVTLRCSPRSGDLSVYWYQQSLDQGLQFLIQYYNGEERAKGNILERFSAQQFPDLHSELNLSSLELGDSALYFCASSPPGGPYEQYFGPGTRLTVT.

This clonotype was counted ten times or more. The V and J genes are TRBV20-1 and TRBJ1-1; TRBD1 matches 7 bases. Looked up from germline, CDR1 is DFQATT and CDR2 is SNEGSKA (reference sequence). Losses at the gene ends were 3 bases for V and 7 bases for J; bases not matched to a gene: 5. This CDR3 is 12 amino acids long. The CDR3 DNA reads TGCAGTGCTAGGGGAGGGGGCGGTGAAGCTTTCTTT. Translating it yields CSARGGGGEAFF.

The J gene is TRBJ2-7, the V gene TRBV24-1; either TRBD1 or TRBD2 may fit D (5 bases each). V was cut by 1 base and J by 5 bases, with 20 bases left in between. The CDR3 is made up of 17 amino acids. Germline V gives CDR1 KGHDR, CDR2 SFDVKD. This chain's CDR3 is CATSDLIGAGSADEQYF. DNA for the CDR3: TGTGCCACCAGTGATTTAATAGGGGCTGGCTCAGCGGACGAGCAGTACTTC.

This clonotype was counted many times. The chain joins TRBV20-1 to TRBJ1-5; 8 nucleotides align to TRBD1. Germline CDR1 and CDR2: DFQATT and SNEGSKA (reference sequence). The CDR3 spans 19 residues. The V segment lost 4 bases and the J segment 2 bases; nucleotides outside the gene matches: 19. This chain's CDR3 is CSATQGAGVLRLGNQPQHF. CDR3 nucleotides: TGCAGTGCTACCCAGGGGGCCGGGGTTTTAAGATTAGGCAATCAGCCCCAGCATTTT.

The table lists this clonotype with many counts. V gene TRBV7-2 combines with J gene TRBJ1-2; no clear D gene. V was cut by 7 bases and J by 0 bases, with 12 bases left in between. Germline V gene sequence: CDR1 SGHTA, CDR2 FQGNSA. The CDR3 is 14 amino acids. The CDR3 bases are TGTGCCAGCACTCCAGCAACAGCTAACTATGGCTACACCTTC. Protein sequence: CASTPATANYGYTF. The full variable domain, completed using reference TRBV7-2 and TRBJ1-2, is GAGVSQSPSNKVTEKGKDVELRCDPISGHTALYWYRQSLGQGLEFLIYFQGNSAPDKSGLPSDRFSAERTGGSVSTLTIQRTQQEDSAVYLCASTPATANYGYTFGSGTRLTVV.

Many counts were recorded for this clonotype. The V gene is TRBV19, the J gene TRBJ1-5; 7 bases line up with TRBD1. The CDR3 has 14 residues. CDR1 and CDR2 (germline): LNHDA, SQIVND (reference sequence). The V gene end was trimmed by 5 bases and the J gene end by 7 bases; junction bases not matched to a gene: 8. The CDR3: CASSGWTGVQPQHF. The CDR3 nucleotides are TGTGCCAGTAGTGGCTGGACAGGCGTGCAGCCCCAGCATTTT. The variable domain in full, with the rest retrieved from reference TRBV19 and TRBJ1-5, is DGGITQSPKYLFRKEGQNVTLSCEQNLNHDAMYWYRQDPGQGLRLIYYSQIVNDFQKGDIAEGYSVSREKKESFPLTVTSAQKNPTAFYLCASSGWTGVQPQHFGDGTRLSIL.

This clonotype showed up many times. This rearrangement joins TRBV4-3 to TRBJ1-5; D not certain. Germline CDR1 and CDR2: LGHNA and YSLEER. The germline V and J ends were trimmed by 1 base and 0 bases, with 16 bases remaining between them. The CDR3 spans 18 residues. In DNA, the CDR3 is TGCGCCAGCAGCCAAGTGCCCAGCGCCCCCGATAGCAATCAGCCCCAGCATTTT. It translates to CASSQVPSAPDSNQPQHF.

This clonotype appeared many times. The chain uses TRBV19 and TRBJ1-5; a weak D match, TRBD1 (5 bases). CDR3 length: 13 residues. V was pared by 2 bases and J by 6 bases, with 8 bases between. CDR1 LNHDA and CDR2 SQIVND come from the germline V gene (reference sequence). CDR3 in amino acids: CASSIRGPQPQHF. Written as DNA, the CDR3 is TGTGCCAGTAGTATAAGGGGCCCTCAGCCCCAGCATTTT.

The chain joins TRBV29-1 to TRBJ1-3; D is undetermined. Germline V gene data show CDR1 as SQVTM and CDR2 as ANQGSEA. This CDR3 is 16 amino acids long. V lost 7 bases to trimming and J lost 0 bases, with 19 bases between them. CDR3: CSAYFPDPYSGNTIYF. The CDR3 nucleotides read TGCAGCGCCTACTTCCCGGACCCCTACTCTGGAAACACCATATATTTT.

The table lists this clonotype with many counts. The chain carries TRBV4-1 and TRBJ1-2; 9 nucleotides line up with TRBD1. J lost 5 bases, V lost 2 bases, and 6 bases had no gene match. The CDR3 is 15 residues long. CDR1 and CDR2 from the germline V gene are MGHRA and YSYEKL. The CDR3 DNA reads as TGCGCCAGCAGCCAACCAGGGACAGGGCGGTATGGCTACACCTTC. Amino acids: CASSQPGTGRYGYTF.

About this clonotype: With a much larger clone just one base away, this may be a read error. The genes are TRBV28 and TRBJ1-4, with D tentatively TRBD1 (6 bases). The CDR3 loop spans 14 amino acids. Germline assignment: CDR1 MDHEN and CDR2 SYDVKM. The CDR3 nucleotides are TGTGCCAGCACCTCAGGGGCCTTTAATGAAAAACTGCTTTTT. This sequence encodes CASTSGAFNEKLLF.

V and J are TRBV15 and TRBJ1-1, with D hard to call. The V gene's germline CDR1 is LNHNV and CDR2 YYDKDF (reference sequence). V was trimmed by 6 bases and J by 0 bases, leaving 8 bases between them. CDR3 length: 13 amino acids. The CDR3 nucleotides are TGTGCCACCAGTAACAGATTGAACACTGAAGCTTTCTTT. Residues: CATSNRLNTEAFF.

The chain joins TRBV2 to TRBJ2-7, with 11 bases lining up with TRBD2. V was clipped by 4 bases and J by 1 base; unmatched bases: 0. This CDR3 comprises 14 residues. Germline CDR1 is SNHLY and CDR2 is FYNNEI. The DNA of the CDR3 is TGTGCCAGCAGTGGGACTAGCGGGTCCTACGAGCAGTACTTC. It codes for CASSGTSGSYEQYF.

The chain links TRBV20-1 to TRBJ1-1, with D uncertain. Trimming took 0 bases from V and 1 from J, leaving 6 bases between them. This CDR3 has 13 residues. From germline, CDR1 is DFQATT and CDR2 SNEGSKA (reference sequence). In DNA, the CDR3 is TGCAGTGCTAGAGAGGCCGGGAACACTGAAGCTTTCTTT. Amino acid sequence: CSAREAGNTEAFF.

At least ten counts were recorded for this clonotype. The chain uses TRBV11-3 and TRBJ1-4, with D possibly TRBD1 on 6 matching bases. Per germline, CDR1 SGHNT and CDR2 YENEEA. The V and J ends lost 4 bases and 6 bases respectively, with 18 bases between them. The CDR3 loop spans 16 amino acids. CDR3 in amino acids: CASSSLDDPGDEKLFF. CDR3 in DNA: TGTGCCAGCAGCTCACTAGATGACCCAGGGGATGAAAAACTGTTTTTT.

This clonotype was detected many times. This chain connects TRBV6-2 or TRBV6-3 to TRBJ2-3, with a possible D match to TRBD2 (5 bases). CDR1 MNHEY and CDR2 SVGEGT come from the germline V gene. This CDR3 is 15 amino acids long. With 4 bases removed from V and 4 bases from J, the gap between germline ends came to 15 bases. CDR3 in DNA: TGTGCCAGCAGTTTCCCCCAGGCCGGGGCAGATACGCAGTATTTT. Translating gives CASSFPQAGADTQYF.

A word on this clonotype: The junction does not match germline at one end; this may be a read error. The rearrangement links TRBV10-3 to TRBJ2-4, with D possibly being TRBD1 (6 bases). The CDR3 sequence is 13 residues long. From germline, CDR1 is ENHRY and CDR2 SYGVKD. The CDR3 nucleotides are TGCGCCACTACTACAGGGCCGGAAAACATTCAGTACTTC. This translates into CATTTGPENIQYF.